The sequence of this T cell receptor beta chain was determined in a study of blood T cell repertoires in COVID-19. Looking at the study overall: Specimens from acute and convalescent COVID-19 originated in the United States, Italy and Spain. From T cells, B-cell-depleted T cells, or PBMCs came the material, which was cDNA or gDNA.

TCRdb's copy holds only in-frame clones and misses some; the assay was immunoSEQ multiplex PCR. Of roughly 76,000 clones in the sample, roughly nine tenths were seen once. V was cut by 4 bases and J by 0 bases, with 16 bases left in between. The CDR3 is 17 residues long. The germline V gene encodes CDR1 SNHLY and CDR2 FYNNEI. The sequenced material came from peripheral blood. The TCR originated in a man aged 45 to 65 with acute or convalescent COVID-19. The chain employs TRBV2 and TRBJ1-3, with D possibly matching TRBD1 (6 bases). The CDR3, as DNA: TGTGCCAGCAGTGGGGACAAGGGGATCCTCTCTGGAAACACCATATATTTT. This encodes CASSGDKGILSGNTIYF.